The 27 T cell receptor beta chains below were found in one sample sequenced in a study of cytomegalovirus exposure and HLA in healthy donors. Primers included in the PCR were 60 Vbeta and 13 Jbeta primers. Libraries were prepared by immunoSEQ multiplex PCR; TCRdb keeps only in-frame clonotypes and omits some of them. The repertoire holds some 180,000 clones, with roughly 82% as singletons. What was sequenced was PBMCs. The receptor set was obtained from a man in his forties in good health and CMV-seronegative.

The genes are TRBV4-1 and TRBJ2-7; a possible D gene is TRBD2 (6 bases). The CDR3 totals 15 residues. V lost 4 bases, J lost 3 bases, and 16 bases lay in between. Per the germline V gene, CDR1 is MGHRA and CDR2 is YSYEKL. As DNA, the CDR3 is TGCGCCAGCAGCCCCTCCCCCAGGGAGGACTACGAGCAGTACTTC. Protein sequence: CASSPSPREDYEQYF.

The CDR3 sequence: CASSYPGTGGQPQHF. As DNA, the CDR3 is TGTGCCAGCAGTTACCCTGGGACAGGCGGTCAGCCCCAGCATTTT. The chain joins TRBV6-6 to TRBJ1-5; TRBD1 aligns across 8 bases. The CDR3 covers 15 residues. Germline assignment: CDR1 MNHNY and CDR2 SVGAGI (reference sequence). V lost 2 bases, J lost 6 bases, and 6 bases stayed unmatched.

This chain connects TRBV28 to TRBJ1-6; 9 bases map to TRBD1. J gave up 4 bases and V 9 bases, and 13 bases lay outside the gene matches. The CDR3 runs to 17 residues. Germline V CDR1 and CDR2: MDHEN, SYDVKM. CDR3 DNA: TGTGCCAGTTCCGGGACAGGGTATGGTGTGTATAATTCACCCCTCCACTTT. It translates to CASSGTGYGVYNSPLHF.

The chain joins TRBV25-1 to TRBJ1-1; a weak D match, TRBD1 (5 bases). CDR1 is MGHDK and CDR2 is SYGVNS in the germline V gene. This CDR3 has 16 amino acids. V lost 3 bases, J lost 3 bases, and 17 bases lay in between. This CDR3 reads CASSDTVWGRDTEAFF. The CDR3 coding sequence is TGTGCCAGCAGTGATACCGTATGGGGGAGGGACACTGAAGCTTTCTTT.

The chain has TRBV9 and TRBJ1-4, with D possibly matching TRBD1 (6 bases). The V end lost 3 bases, the J end lost 8 bases, and 17 bases lay between the germline ends. The CDR3 is 15 residues long. The germline CDR1 and CDR2 sequences are SGDLS and YYNGEE. CDR3 region: CASSEDRTDLEKLFF. CDR3 DNA: TGTGCCAGCAGCGAGGACAGAACTGATTTGGAAAAACTGTTTTTT.

The chain couples TRBV18 to TRBJ2-7, with TRBD1 matching over 7 bases. CDR3 length: 12 residues. J gave up 5 bases and V 3 bases, and 1 base lay outside the gene matches. Germline V CDR1 and CDR2: KGHSH, LQKENI. The CDR3 sequence is CASSPDRDEQYF. The CDR3, as DNA: TGTGCCAGCTCACCTGACAGGGACGAGCAGTACTTC. Full variable domain (rest looked up from reference TRBV18 and TRBJ2-7): NAGVMQNPRHLVRRRGQEARLRCSPMKGHSHVYWYRQLPEEGLKFMVYLQKENIIDESGMPKERFSAEFPKEGPSILRIQQVVRGDSAAYFCASSPDRDEQYFGPGTRLTVT.

The chain combines TRBV30 with TRBJ2-7; D not certain. Trimming removed 1 base from V and 0 bases from J, with 7 bases in between. Germline CDR1 and CDR2: GTSNPN and SVGIG (reference sequence). The CDR3 is 13 residues long. The CDR3, as DNA: TGTGCCTGGAGTGACGGAGCCTCCTACGAGCAGTACTTC. Protein: CAWSDGASYEQYF.

This clone has more than one count but fewer than ten. CDR3 DNA: TGTGCCAGCAGTGCAGAGCGGGGGGACTACAATGAGCAGTTCTTC. Its translation is CASSAERGDYNEQFF. The chain joins TRBV2 to TRBJ2-1; 9 nucleotides align to TRBD2. The germline V gene has CDR1 SNHLY and CDR2 FYNNEI. The CDR3 has 15 residues. Losses at the gene ends were 4 bases for V and 3 bases for J; bases not matched to a gene: 4.

The chain carries TRBV6-5 and TRBJ1-2; D call uncertain. The CDR3 has 11 residues. Per germline, CDR1 MNHEY and CDR2 SVGAGI. Trimming removed 6 bases from V and 7 bases from J, with 9 bases in between. CDR3 sequence (DNA): TGTGCCAGCAGCACCGGTGGTGGCTACACCTTC. Protein product: CASSTGGGYTF.

The J gene is TRBJ2-1, the V gene TRBV4-2, with D perhaps matching TRBD2 (5 bases). The length of the CDR3 is 12 residues. V lost 3 bases and J 10 bases, leaving 10 bases between the germline ends. From germline, CDR1 is LGHNA and CDR2 YNFKEQ. CDR3 loop: CASSHPSGEQFF. CDR3 nucleotides: TGTGCCAGCAGCCATCCCAGCGGAGAGCAGTTCTTC.

This chain links TRBV18 with TRBJ1-1, with 7 positions matching TRBD1. CDR3 length: 17 residues. Germline-derived CDR1 and CDR2 are KGHSH and LQKENI. V gave up 3 bases and J gave up 1 base; unmatched junction bases: 11. The CDR3 loop reads CASSPIDTGTANTEAFF. As DNA, the CDR3 is TGTGCCAGCTCACCGATAGATACCGGGACAGCGAACACTGAAGCTTTCTTT.

This clone has just one count. The gene calls are TRBV7-9 and TRBJ1-5, with 10 bases that match TRBD1. Looked up from germline, CDR1 is SEHNR and CDR2 is FQNEAQ (reference sequence). This CDR3 has 15 amino acids. After removal of 5 bases from V and 2 bases from J, the junction contained 3 bases not matched to a gene. CDR3 loop: CASSRTGGGNQPQHF. The CDR3 DNA sequence: TGTGCCAGCAGCAGGACAGGGGGTGGCAATCAGCCCCAGCATTTT.

The genes are TRBV28 and TRBJ1-2, with D unclear. V dropped 6 bases and J dropped 8 bases, with 16 bases sitting between them. The CDR3 runs to 13 residues. From germline, CDR1 is MDHEN and CDR2 SYDVKM. The CDR3 loop reads CASRPRLSLGYTF. For the CDR3, the DNA is TGTGCCAGCAGACCCCGACTCTCCCTCGGCTACACCTTC.

The chain carries TRBV11-2 and TRBJ2-7, with 11 bases identical to TRBD2. The CDR3 loop spans 15 amino acids. CDR1 is SGHAT and CDR2 is FQNNGV in the germline V gene. The J segment lost 5 bases and the V segment lost 3 bases, leaving 6 bases of the junction unmatched. In DNA form, the CDR3 reads TGTGCCAGCAGCTTTGCCGGGACTAGCGGAAACGAGCAGTACTTC. Protein product: CASSFAGTSGNEQYF.

The sample holds one count of this clone. This chain links TRBV6-5 with TRBJ1-6; D remains ambiguous. The germline V gene has CDR1 MNHEY and CDR2 SVGAGI. Trimming removed 6 bases from V and 10 bases from J, with 16 bases in between. CDR3 size: 14 residues. CDR3 region: CASSTPGSRSPLHF. The CDR3 nucleotides are TGTGCCAGCAGCACCCCGGGGAGCCGGTCACCCCTCCACTTT.

The gene calls are TRBV7-2 and TRBJ2-7; TRBD1 matches 9 bases. CDR1 SGHTA and CDR2 FQGNSA come from the germline V gene. V shed 5 bases and J 2 bases; nucleotides not matched to a gene: 7. The CDR3 runs 15 residues. DNA for the CDR3: TGTGCCAGCAGCGTACAGGGGGCAAGAACCTACGAGCAGTACTTC. Translation gives CASSVQGARTYEQYF. Using reference TRBV7-2 and TRBJ2-7 for the parts outside the CDR3, the full variable domain is GAGVSQSPSNKVTEKGKDVELRCDPISGHTALYWYRQSLGQGLEFLIYFQGNSAPDKSGLPSDRFSAERTGGSVSTLTIQRTQQEDSAVYLCASSVQGARTYEQYFGPGTRLTVT.

The chain carries TRBV6-6 and TRBJ1-5; tentative D call: TRBD1 (5 bases). Germline V gives CDR1 MNHNY, CDR2 SVGAGI (reference sequence). The CDR3 consists of 16 residues. V lost 2 bases to trimming and J lost 1 base, with 12 bases between them. The CDR3 loop is CASSYGGAWSNQPQHF. The DNA for the CDR3 is TGTGCCAGCAGTTACGGAGGGGCATGGAGCAATCAGCCCCAGCATTTT.

The V call is TRBV18, the J call TRBJ1-2; TRBD1 matches at 9 bases. CDR3 size: 17 residues. Germline CDR1 and CDR2: KGHSH and LQKENI. V gave up 1 base and J gave up 3 bases; unmatched junction bases: 9. Here the CDR3 reads CASSPRASDRGDYGYTF. The CDR3 bases are TGTGCCAGCTCACCACGCGCTTCTGACAGGGGGGACTATGGCTACACCTTC.

Comments on this clone: In the same sample, other DNA sequences code for this CDR3. The chain has TRBV4-3 and TRBJ1-5; 7 bases are a match to TRBD1. Germline CDR1 and CDR2: LGHNA and YSLEER. V shed 0 bases and J 7 bases; nucleotides not matched to a gene: 3. This CDR3 region has 14 residues. In DNA, the CDR3 is TGCGCCAGCAGCCAAGATGACAGGGCCCAGCCCCAGCATTTT. It codes for CASSQDDRAQPQHF.

The genes are TRBV27 and TRBJ1-5; D is possibly TRBD1 (6 bases). Trimming stripped 6 bases from V and 0 bases from J, with 12 bases between. The CDR3 has 15 residues. The V gene's germline CDR1 is MNHEY and CDR2 SMNVEV (reference sequence). CDR3 DNA: TGTGCCAGCAGGTCAGGGGTGATTAGCAATCAGCCCCAGCATTTT. It translates to CASRSGVISNQPQHF.

The J gene is TRBJ2-7, the V gene TRBV6-5; TRBD2 is a possible D gene (6 bases). The CDR3 sequence is 15 residues long. With 6 bases removed from V and 0 bases from J, the gap between germline ends came to 15 bases. CDR1 is MNHEY, CDR2 SVGAGI, per germline. As DNA, the CDR3 is TGTGCCAGCAGACCCTGGGACGGGAGCTCCTACGAGCAGTACTTC. It yields the protein CASRPWDGSSYEQYF.

This sequence joins TRBV14 and TRBJ1-1; weak D call: TRBD1 (6 bases). Trimming removed 4 bases from V and 1 base from J, with 10 bases in between. This CDR3 comprises 14 residues. Per germline, CDR1 SGHDN and CDR2 FVKESK. CDR3 nucleotide sequence: TGTGCCAGCAGCCGAACAGGGCCGAACACTGAAGCTTTCTTT. Amino acids: CASSRTGPNTEAFF.

The V and J genes are TRBV19 and TRBJ2-7; TRBD1 is a possible D gene (6 bases). Deletions cut 4 bases from V and 0 bases from J, with 10 bases between. The V gene's germline CDR1 is LNHDA and CDR2 SQIVND (reference sequence). CDR3 length equals 14 residues. CDR3: CASSKRQASYEQYF. CDR3 DNA sequence: TGTGCCAGTAGTAAGCGACAGGCCTCCTACGAGCAGTACTTC. Variable domain in full (rest from reference TRBV19 and TRBJ2-7): DGGITQSPKYLFRKEGQNVTLSCEQNLNHDAMYWYRQDPGQGLRLIYYSQIVNDFQKGDIAEGYSVSREKKESFPLTVTSAQKNPTAFYLCASSKRQASYEQYFGPGTRLTVT.

J is TRBJ2-1 and V is TRBV6-6; TRBD2 agrees at 13 bases. CDR3 length equals 15 residues. The germline V gene encodes CDR1 MNHNY and CDR2 SVGAGI (reference sequence). V was pared by 2 bases and J by 7 bases, with 2 bases of the junction left unmatched. The DNA of the CDR3 is TGTGCCAGCAGTTACCGGACTAGCGGGAGAAATGAGCAGTTCTTC. This codes for CASSYRTSGRNEQFF.

V is TRBV5-1 and J is TRBJ1-1; possibly TRBD1 for D (6 bases). Germline values: CDR1 SGHRS, CDR2 YFSETQ. The CDR3 covers 14 residues. Between the trimmed V and J ends, which lost 0 bases and 3 bases, there was a span of 9 bases. CDR3 loop: CASSLGGGYTEAFF. Here the CDR3 DNA reads TGCGCCAGCAGCTTGGGAGGGGGATACACTGAAGCTTTCTTT.

The chain uses TRBV18 and TRBJ2-2, with D unclear. The CDR3 covers 17 residues. Trimming stripped 0 bases from V and 0 bases from J, with 11 bases between. Looked up from germline, CDR1 is KGHSH and CDR2 is LQKENI. CDR3 amino acids: CASSPPLPPSNTGELFF. In DNA, the CDR3 is TGTGCCAGCTCACCACCGCTACCCCCTTCGAACACCGGGGAGCTGTTTTTT.

CDR3 sequence: CASSVPVRGYTF. CDR3 in DNA: TGTGCCAGCAGTGTCCCGGTTCGTGGCTACACCTTC. The chain joins TRBV28 to TRBJ1-2; no definite D call. From germline, CDR1 is MDHEN and CDR2 SYDVKM. CDR3 length: 12 amino acids. The V end lost 5 bases, the J end lost 7 bases, and 11 bases lay between the germline ends.